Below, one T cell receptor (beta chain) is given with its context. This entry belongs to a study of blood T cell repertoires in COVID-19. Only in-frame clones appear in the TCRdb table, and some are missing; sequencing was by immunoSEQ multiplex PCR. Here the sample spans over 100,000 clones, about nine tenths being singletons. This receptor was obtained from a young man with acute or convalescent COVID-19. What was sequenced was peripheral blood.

The DNA of the CDR3 is TGTGCCACCAGAGCGGGGGGTAGCTTTAGCACAGATACGCAGTATTTT. Encoded protein: CATRAGGSFSTDTQYF. The chain carries TRBV5-6 and TRBJ2-3; TRBD2 matches at 9 bases. Germline V gene sequence: CDR1 SGHDT, CDR2 YYEEEE. CDR3 length: 16 amino acids. Unmatched junction bases numbered 11, after V lost 9 bases and J lost 0 bases.